The next 3 T cell receptor beta chains were all read from a single sample in a study of beta chain features in type 1 diabetes. cDNA synthesis used the whole RNA isolate, giving expressed TCRB sequences. Some clones are missing from TCRdb's copy, which holds only in-frame ones; the method was immunoSEQ multiplex PCR. The data show 200,000 to 250,000 clones, more than 9% seen once. Sample: naive CD4+ T cells from blood. The receptors come from a woman between 18 and 30 years old in good health.

This clone showed up just a few times. The genes are TRBV9 and TRBJ2-2; 10 bases fit TRBD1. Per germline, CDR1 SGDLS and CDR2 YYNGEE. This CDR3 comprises 15 residues. V dropped 5 bases and J dropped 4; count of bases not matched to a gene: 5. The CDR3 is CASRGDRGGTGELFF. CDR3 coding DNA: TGTGCCAGCAGGGGGGACAGGGGAGGCACCGGGGAGCTGTTTTTT.

The chain recombines TRBV27 with TRBJ2-5; possibly TRBD1 for D (6 bases). V lost 5 bases and J lost 2, with 9 bases in between. This CDR3 region has 13 residues. The germline gives CDR1 MNHEY, CDR2 SMNVEV (reference sequence). The CDR3 loop reads CASSTQGQETQYF. The CDR3 DNA is TGTGCCAGCAGTACACAGGGACAAGAGACCCAGTACTTC.

This clone was detected only a few times. The rearrangement joins TRBV30 to TRBJ2-3, with TRBD1 identical over 11 bases. Germline lookup yields CDR1 GTSNPN and CDR2 SVGIG (reference sequence). CDR3 length equals 15 residues. After removal of 7 bases from V and 3 bases from J, the junction contained 9 bases not matched to a gene. The CDR3 nucleotides are TGTGCCTTGTCTCCGGGACAGGGGGGGACAGATACGCAGTATTTT. Its translation: CALSPGQGGTDTQYF.